Listed here is a single T cell receptor (beta chain). Its antigen is as yet unknown. Per germline, CDR1 SGDLS and CDR2 YYNGEE. This CDR3 is 13 amino acids long. The V end was cut by 6 bases, the J end by 5 bases, with 13 bases between. The data were produced by immunoSEQ multiplex PCR, yet TCRdb's version contains in-frame clones alone and is incomplete. The data hold over 100,000 clones, with over 75% observed a single time. This sample stems from a study of T cell responses to AZD1222 COVID-19 vaccine. Points from the study as a whole: Reports say nearly half of spike-specific TCRs go after unmutated variant regions.

Material: peripheral blood, obtained on day 0 of AZD1222 vaccination. J is TRBJ2-3 and V is TRBV9; D possibly uses TRBD1 or TRBD2 (6 bases each). This TCR was recovered from an adult in good health. This CDR3 reads CASNLGGLDTQYF. DNA of the CDR3: TGTGCCAGCAACCTGGGGGGCTTAGATACGCAGTATTTT. Based on the CDR3 plus reference TRBV9 and TRBJ2-3, the full variable domain is DSGVTQTPKHLITATGQRVTLRCSPRSGDLSVYWYQQSLDQGLQFLIQYYNGEERAKGNILERFSAQQFPDLHSELNLSSLELGDSALYFCASNLGGLDTQYFGPGTRLTVL.